The clone carrying this TCR beta chain showed up just once. Its antigen remains unknown. Sequencing was performed with immunoSEQ multiplex PCR; in TCRdb, only in-frame clones are kept and a portion is missing. The sample lists 250,000 to 300,000 clones, approximately 94% occurring once. With 6 bases removed from V and 7 bases from J, the gap between germline ends came to 15 bases. CDR3 size: 13 residues. Germline CDR1 reads MNHEY; CDR2 reads SMNVEV (reference sequence). This sample was included in a study of T cell responses to AZD1222 COVID-19 vaccine. Study-level findings and limits: Donors skewed white British and female; clonal diversity was possibly underestimated. The peak T cell response came first, and repertoires were sampled only after it. At study baseline, merely a handful of AZD1222 recipients were seropositive.

Pooling of second doses given at about 4 or about 12 weeks was done. V usage is TRBV27 and J usage is TRBJ1-2; a possible D gene is TRBD1 (5 bases). This sample comprised peripheral blood, obtained 28 days after the second AZD1222 dose. The TCR originated in an adult who received the AZD1222 COVID-19 vaccine. The CDR3 region has the DNA TGTGCCAGCAGGCGTCCGGGGGATGGTGGCTACACCTTC. Its protein product is CASRRPGDGGYTF.